This T cell receptor (beta chain) was captured in a study of cytomegalovirus exposure and HLA in healthy donors. To note about this clone: Antigen unknown.

Method: immunoSEQ multiplex PCR; TCRdb's copy keeps in-frame clones and lacks some. Of just under 75,000 clones listed, roughly 94% are singletons. Study observations and caveats: According to a subsequent analysis, TCR clusters from the first cohort were inclined to appear together in the roughly 110 validation repertoires.

CDR1 and CDR2 from the germline V gene are MNHEY and SVGAGI. J gave up 7 bases and V 6 bases, and 4 bases lay outside the gene matches. The CDR3 has 13 amino acids. The specimen was PBMCs. This clonotype was sampled from a young woman in good health and CMV-seropositive. The chain carries TRBV6-5 and TRBJ2-7, with TRBD1 matching 12 bases. CDR3 in amino acids: CASRGQGAGEQYF. For the CDR3, the DNA is TGTGCCAGCAGGGGACAGGGGGCGGGGGAGCAGTACTTC.